Included here is one T cell receptor beta chain sequence, with context. These data are taken from a study of blood T cell repertoires in COVID-19. Background on the study: From the United States, Italy and Spain came samples of acute and convalescent COVID-19. The analysed material was cDNA or gDNA that came from T cells, B-cell-depleted T cells, or PBMCs.

The CDR3 extends over 13 amino acids. V was trimmed by 5 bases and J by 4 bases, leaving 13 bases between them. From germline, CDR1 is SGHDT and CDR2 YYEEEE. Original processing notes: Nucleated cell counts were estimated from reference gene primer amplification. Some clones are missing from TCRdb's copy, which holds only in-frame ones; the method was immunoSEQ multiplex PCR. V and J calls and clone size are given by that table; D and trimming were obtained from the DNA. The sample consists of tens of thousands of clones, about 90% of them appearing once. The chain links TRBV5-6 to TRBJ2-7; TRBD1 is a possible D gene (6 bases). The sequence was obtained from a human donor with acute or convalescent COVID-19. The donor label of this sample is uncertain. The specimen was peripheral blood. The CDR3 nucleotides read TGTGCCAGCAGTTATATCAGGGGATACGAGCAGTACTTC. It encodes CASSYIRGYEQYF.